The next 2 T cell receptor beta chains were all read from a single sample in a study of control samples from healthy donors and cancer patients. Clones were read by immunoSEQ multiplex PCR, and TCRdb kept only the in-frame ones, dropping some. The table lists 100,000 to 150,000 clones, 87% of them singletons. Input material: blood. These receptors originate from a middle-aged man in good health.

This clone was detected once. The chain links TRBV5-1 to TRBJ1-1; weak D call: TRBD1 (6 bases). Germline V CDR1 and CDR2: SGHRS, YFSETQ. The CDR3 consists of 14 residues. V lost 4 bases to trimming and J lost 1 base, with 11 bases between them. CDR3 sequence reads: CASSVEGGNTEAFF. As DNA, the CDR3 is TGCGCCAGCAGCGTTGAGGGGGGGAACACTGAAGCTTTCTTT. The full variable domain, rest sourced from reference TRBV5-1 and TRBJ1-1, is KAGVTQTPRYLIKTRGQQVTLSCSPISGHRSVSWYQQTPGQGLQFLFEYFSETQRNKGNFPGRFSGRQFSNSRSEMNVSTLELGDSALYLCASSVEGGNTEAFFGQGTRLTVV.

This clone was seen a single time. This sequence joins TRBV11-3 and TRBJ2-2, with 8 bases that match TRBD1. The CDR3 is 15 residues long. The J segment lost 4 bases and the V segment lost 1 base, leaving 2 bases of the junction unmatched. Germline CDR1 and CDR2: SGHNT and YENEEA. The CDR3 coding sequence is TGTGCCAGCAGCTTAGTTACAGGGGGCACCGGGGAGCTGTTTTTT. Amino acid sequence: CASSLVTGGTGELFF.